Sequencing of this TCR beta chain was carried out in a study of beta chain features in type 1 diabetes. The overall study: The samples had roughly 100,000,000 sorted cells examined in all.

This clone has more than one count but fewer than ten. Its antigen is currently unknown. Study-level results: A potential influence of HLA type upon TCRB rearrangement remained unresolved herein. Moderately but significantly shorter TCRB CDR3s were found in Type 1 diabetes patients in all four CD4+ subsets.

The CDR3 loop spans 13 amino acids. Germline V gene sequence: CDR1 MNHEY, CDR2 SVGAGI. Trimming left V 7 bases short and J 2 bases short, with 11 bases between. Expressed TCRB transcripts were sequenced because the isolated RNA had all been reverse transcribed beforehand. Clones were read by immunoSEQ multiplex PCR, and TCRdb kept only the in-frame ones, dropping some. The sample lists 140,000 or so clones; about 10% were seen once. The sample was central memory CD4+ T cells from blood. The clonotype was recovered from a man aged 18 to 29 in good health. The V gene is TRBV6-5, the J gene TRBJ2-5; the D gene is possibly TRBD2 (5 bases). The CDR3 spells CASMEVLQETQYF. CDR3 DNA: TGTGCCAGCATGGAGGTCCTTCAAGAGACCCAGTACTTC.